A selection of T cell receptor beta chains follows, all from one sample in a study of blood T cell repertoires in COVID-19. This table comes from immunoSEQ multiplex PCR, and its TCRdb copy is limited to in-frame clones, with some not included. The profile shows 150,000 to 200,000 clones, more than 75% of them singletons. The specimen sequenced was peripheral blood. The receptors here all came from a man between 45 and 60 years old who had recovered from COVID-19. Each CDR3 is given with its conserved first and last residue. The D gene is left open where the match is weak. Rows give clone size only sometimes, using once, few, many, or a class for an expanded clone.

>TRBV7-3|NA|TRBJ2-5|TRBD2|17
TGTGCCAGCAGCCACCTGGGACTAGCGGGGGGCCAAGAGACCCAGTACTTC
CASSHLGLAGGQETQYF
>TRBV12-3/TRBV12-4|NA|TRBJ2-7|NA|12
TGTGCCAGCATCGGGTTTCGGGACGAGCAGTACTTC
CASIGFRDEQYF
>TRBV12-2|NA|TRBJ1-1|NA|17
TGTGCAAGTCGCTTAGAGGGGGGAAGACAGGGACCCACTGAAGCTTTCTTT
CASRLEGGRQGPTEAFF
>TRBV29-1|NA|TRBJ2-1|NA|12
TGCAGCGTTGCGACTTTGAGGAATGAGCAGTTCTTC
CSVATLRNEQFF
>TRBV9|NA|TRBJ2-3|TRBD2|17
TGTGCCAGCAGCGTAGGACTAGCGGGGGCCATCACAGATACGCAGTATTTT
CASSVGLAGAITDTQYF
>TRBV6-1|NA|TRBJ2-1|TRBD2|15
TGTGCCAGCAGTCGTCCTAGCGGGACCTACAATGAGCAGTTCTTC
CASSRPSGTYNEQFF
>TRBV10-3|NA|TRBJ2-3|TRBD2|17
TGTGCCATCAGTGACCCCTCTAGCGGGGGGCCCACAGATACGCAGTATTTT
CAISDPSSGGPTDTQYF
>TRBV28|NA|TRBJ1-4|NA|15
TGTGCCAGCAGTTTAGGCGGCCGACCTAATGAAAAACTGTTTTTT
CASSLGGRPNEKLFF
>TRBV18|NA|TRBJ1-4|NA|20
TGTGCCAGCTCACTAAACGCCGTTTGGGGGGGCGCCGCAACTAATGAAAAACTGTTTTTT
CASSLNAVWGGAATNEKLFF
>TRBV20-1|once|TRBJ1-2|NA|10
TGCAGTGCACAGAACTATGGCTACACCTTC
CSAQNYGYTF
>TRBV9|NA|TRBJ2-7|NA|14
TGTGCCAGCAGCGTAGCCGGAGAGCCCTACGAGCAGTACTTC
CASSVAGEPYEQYF
>TRBV27|NA|TRBJ1-2|TRBD1|16
TGTGCCAGCAGGTCTCCCAGACAGGGAGCTAACTATGGCTACACCTTC
CASRSPRQGANYGYTF
>TRBV19|NA|TRBJ2-3|TRBD1|15
TGTGCCAGTAGTATAGGACAGGGTAGGACAGATACGCAGTATTTT
CASSIGQGRTDTQYF
>TRBV7-2|NA|TRBJ2-5|NA|14
TGTGCCAGCAGCTCACGACAGCTAGGAGAGACCCAGTACTTC
CASSSRQLGETQYF
>TRBV7-2|NA|TRBJ1-2|NA|13
TGTGCCAGCAGCCTCCAGGACACCTATGGCTACACCTTC
CASSLQDTYGYTF
>TRBV11-2|NA|TRBJ2-5|NA|16
TGTGCCAGCAGACATCACCGGGACAATCTGCGAGAGACCCAGTACTTC
CASRHHRDNLRETQYF
>TRBV6-5|NA|TRBJ1-1|TRBD1|14
TGTGCCAGCAGTAGCCCGACAGGGGGTTTAAAAGCTTTCTTT
CASSSPTGGLKAFF
>TRBV24-1|NA|TRBJ2-2|TRBD1|13
TGTGCCATCGGGACAGGGATGGCCGGGGAGCTGTTTTTT
CAIGTGMAGELFF
>TRBV13|once|TRBJ1-1|NA|15
TGTGCCAGCAGCCTAACCACAGGGTTAGAAACTGAAGCTTTCTTT
CASSLTTGLETEAFF
>TRBV19|NA|TRBJ1-4|NA|15
TGTGCCAGTAGTGCCCGGGACATTCTTAATGAAAAACTGTTTTTT
CASSARDILNEKLFF
>TRBV21-1|NA|TRBJ2-7|NA|15
TGTGCCAGCAGCAAGGGTTCGGGGAGCTCCTACGAGCAGTACTTC
CASSKGSGSSYEQYF
>TRBV7-2|NA|TRBJ2-4|NA|15
TGTGCCAGCAGCTCCCTAACGGGACTTAAAAACATTCAGTACTTC
CASSSLTGLKNIQYF
>TRBV27|NA|TRBJ1-1|TRBD1|14
TGTGCCAGCAGTTGGGACAGGGGGTACACTGAAGCTTTCTTT
CASSWDRGYTEAFF
>TRBV29-1|once|TRBJ1-1|NA|13
TGCAGCGCCGTTGGGGGAGGCGCGACTGAAGCTTTCTTT
CSAVGGGATEAFF
>TRBV28|NA|TRBJ1-2|NA|15
TGTGCCAGCAGCCCCATTGGCCAGGGAAACTATGGCTACACCTTC
CASSPIGQGNYGYTF